This T cell receptor beta chain was recorded in a study of blood T cell repertoires in COVID-19. Study summary: Samples taken during acute and convalescent COVID-19 were collected in the United States, Italy and Spain.

Participants' own reports of clinical history determined their cohort assignment. Per the study methods: Nucleated cell counts were estimated from reference gene primer amplification. The data were produced by immunoSEQ multiplex PCR, yet TCRdb's version contains in-frame clones alone and is incomplete. The V and J calls and clone size were taken over from that table, and D and trimming were inferred from the DNA. Of roughly 290,000 clones detected, about nine tenths appear once; the ten largest clones hold 1.5% to 2%. From germline, CDR1 is SGHRS and CDR2 YFSETQ. CDR3 length: 14 residues. Trimming took 4 bases from V and 5 from J; bases not matched to a gene: 6.

V is TRBV5-1 and J is TRBJ2-5; 9 nucleotides line up with TRBD2. The clonotype comes from a middle-aged woman who had recovered from COVID-19. Sequences were obtained from PBMCs or T cells enriched from blood (not recorded which). CDR3 DNA: TGCGCCAGCAGCGACCAGCGGGAGGTGGAGACCCAGTACTTC. This encodes CASSDQREVETQYF.